What follows are 20 T cell receptor beta chains derived from one specimen sequenced in a study of chemoradiotherapy in HPV16-positive cancers. Libraries were prepared by immunoSEQ multiplex PCR; TCRdb keeps only in-frame clonotypes and omits some of them. The table records 30,000 to 35,000 clones, roughly nine tenths of them present only once. Sequencing used blood, obtained from a patient who underwent chemoradiotherapy. Receptors were obtained from a human donor with HPV-associated anogenital cancer.

This chain's CDR3 is CASSSRQGALVNSPLHF. CDR3 nucleotide sequence: TGTGCCAGCAGCTCCCGACAGGGGGCATTGGTTAATTCACCCCTCCACTTT. This chain joins TRBV5-5 and TRBJ1-6; 10 nucleotides line up with TRBD1. The CDR3 contains 17 residues. The germline V gene encodes CDR1 SGHKS and CDR2 YYEKEE (reference sequence). V lost 3 bases, J lost 6 bases, and 9 bases stayed unmatched.

V usage is TRBV6-6 and J usage is TRBJ1-2, with D hard to call. Germline V gene lookup returns CDR1 MNHNY and CDR2 SVGAGI (reference sequence). The CDR3 spans 13 residues. Trimming took off 1 base at V and 4 bases at J, with 7 bases between the two ends. CDR3 sequence: CASSYFDSYGYTF. As DNA, the CDR3 is TGTGCCAGCAGTTACTTTGATAGCTATGGCTACACCTTC.

The chain has TRBV21-1 and TRBJ2-5; TRBD2 is taken as the D call from the table, unchecked against the DNA. TRBV21-1 is assigned pseudogene status. The CDR3 is 17 amino acids. In nucleotides, the CDR3 is TGTGCCAGCAGCGCTAGGACTAGCGGGAGTCTTCAAGAGACCCAGTACTTC. Its translation is CASSARTSGSLQETQYF.

CDR3 DNA sequence: TGTGCCAGCAGCTTGGCCTCCGGGACCCTCTCCTACGAGCAGTACTTC. The encoded protein is CASSLASGTLSYEQYF. V usage is TRBV5-4 and J usage is TRBJ2-7; tentatively, D is TRBD1 or TRBD2 (5 bases each). The CDR3 loop spans 16 amino acids. From germline, CDR1 is SGHNT and CDR2 YYREEE (reference sequence). V lost 0 bases and J lost 0, with 13 bases in between.

The V and J genes are TRBV2 and TRBJ1-4; D might be TRBD1 (5 bases). V was pared by 8 bases and J by 8 bases, with 18 bases between. Per germline, CDR1 SNHLY and CDR2 FYNNEI. The CDR3 length is 14 residues. The CDR3, as DNA: TGTGCCAGCGGGTTGGGGCGGGGCGGCGAAAAACTGTTTTTT. Protein: CASGLGRGGEKLFF.

The chain uses TRBV7-9 and TRBJ1-4; D gene uncertain. The CDR3 is 17 amino acids. The germline CDR1 and CDR2 sequences are SEHNR and FQNEAQ (reference sequence). V lost 2 bases to trimming and J lost 8 bases, with 21 bases between them. This CDR3 reads CASSLYPPSGVEEKLFF. For the CDR3, the DNA is TGTGCCAGCAGCTTATACCCCCCCTCTGGAGTCGAGGAAAAACTGTTTTTT.

The count of this clone is one. The chain employs TRBV5-4 and TRBJ2-1; 9 nucleotides match TRBD2. The CDR3 totals 15 residues. Trimming took 4 bases from V and 4 from J; bases not matched to a gene: 6. Germline V CDR1 and CDR2: SGHNT, YYREEE (reference sequence). CDR3 amino acids: CASSLGLAGYNEQFF. CDR3 nucleotides: TGTGCCAGCAGCCTGGGGCTAGCGGGATACAATGAGCAGTTCTTC.

V is TRBV10-3 and J is TRBJ1-2; 9 bases agree with TRBD1. V trimming: 10 bases; J trimming: 2 bases; junction bases outside the gene matches: 5. This CDR3 has 13 residues. Germline values: CDR1 ENHRY, CDR2 SYGVKD. The CDR3 spells CATKGTGNYGYTF. Here the CDR3 DNA reads TGTGCCACTAAAGGGACAGGGAACTATGGCTACACCTTC.

This chain links TRBV14 with TRBJ2-2, with D uncertain. Deletions cut 4 bases from V and 7 bases from J, with 10 bases between. Germline V gene lookup returns CDR1 SGHDN and CDR2 FVKESK. This CDR3 spans 13 amino acids. The CDR3 protein is CASSPIEVGELFF. In DNA, the CDR3 is TGTGCCAGCAGCCCCATTGAGGTCGGGGAGCTGTTTTTT.

The rearrangement joins TRBV27 to TRBJ2-5, with D maybe TRBD2 (6 bases). V lost 6 bases and J lost 1, with 18 bases in between. The CDR3 length is 16 residues. Germline V gene lookup returns CDR1 MNHEY and CDR2 SMNVEV (reference sequence). In nucleotides, the CDR3 is TGTGCCAGCAGCTTCGCCCGGGACTGGGCCCAAGAGACCCAGTACTTC. Translated, it gives CASSFARDWAQETQYF.

The chain carries TRBV14 and TRBJ2-1; 7 bases fit TRBD2. Germline lookup yields CDR1 SGHDN and CDR2 FVKESK. V trimming: 4 bases; J trimming: 8 bases; junction bases outside the gene matches: 8. This CDR3 region has 14 residues. DNA for the CDR3: TGTGCCAGCAGCCTCGGCGGGAGATGGGATGAGCAGTTCTTC. Its translation: CASSLGGRWDEQFF.

The rearrangement joins TRBV2 to TRBJ2-5; 7 bases line up with TRBD2. V was pared by 3 bases and J by 5 bases, with 9 bases of the junction left unmatched. Per the germline V gene, CDR1 is SNHLY and CDR2 is FYNNEI. This CDR3 region has 15 residues. The CDR3 nucleotides are TGTGCCAGCAGTGACCGGGGAGGGCCTTGGGAGACCCAGTACTTC. It yields the protein CASSDRGGPWETQYF.

This chain uses TRBV19 with TRBJ1-3; 7 bases are a match to TRBD1. Looked up from germline, CDR1 is LNHDA and CDR2 is SQIVND (reference sequence). This CDR3 comprises 14 residues. J gave up 1 base and V 6 bases, and 3 bases lay outside the gene matches. The CDR3 region is CASSLTGSGNTIYF. The CDR3 nucleotides read TGTGCCAGTAGCTTGACAGGGTCTGGAAACACCATATATTTT.

The CDR3 nucleotides are TGTGCCAGCAGCCCCAGCTCAGGTCGGGACGAGCAGTACTTC. It translates to CASSPSSGRDEQYF. V usage is TRBV7-2 and J usage is TRBJ2-7; D is uncertain. Germline V CDR1 and CDR2: SGHTA, FQGNSA. The CDR3 is made up of 14 amino acids. Trimming cost V 5 bases and J 5 bases, with 16 bases left between them.

The rearrangement uses TRBV11-2 and TRBJ2-2; perhaps D is TRBD1 or TRBD2 (5 bases each). The CDR3 is made up of 14 amino acids. Trimming cost V 6 bases and J 4 bases, with 12 bases left between them. Germline V CDR1 and CDR2: SGHAT, FQNNGV. Here the CDR3 reads CASSPAGATGELFF. In DNA, the CDR3 is TGTGCCAGCAGTCCAGCCGGGGCCACCGGGGAGCTGTTTTTT.

This chain joins TRBV7-9 and TRBJ2-7, with D possibly matching TRBD2 (5 bases). This CDR3 is 12 amino acids long. Per the germline V gene, CDR1 is SEHNR and CDR2 is FQNEAQ (reference sequence). The V gene lost 6 bases and the J gene lost 3 bases, with 9 bases spanning the gap. In DNA form, the CDR3 reads TGTGCCAGCAGTAGCGCCGGCTACGAGCAGTACTTC. Translated, it gives CASSSAGYEQYF.

V and J are TRBV5-2 and TRBJ1-2. TRBV5-2 is shown as a pseudogene. CDR3 size: 16 residues. CDR3 nucleotides: TGTGCCAGCAAAGTTACACGAGAGCGAAAGACCTATGGCTACACCTTC. It yields the protein CASKVTRERKTYGYTF.

The table lists this clone with a few counts. The V call is TRBV10-2, the J call TRBJ2-6; TRBD1 might be the D (6 bases). The CDR3 loop spans 16 amino acids. V lost 7 bases to trimming and J lost 2 bases, with 15 bases between them. Germline V gene data show CDR1 as WSHSY and CDR2 as SAAADI. The CDR3 spells CASTSRGLAGANVLTF. In DNA, the CDR3 is TGCGCCAGCACCAGCAGGGGTCTCGCTGGGGCCAACGTCCTGACTTTC.

The chain couples TRBV29-1 to TRBJ2-3; 9 bases match TRBD2. The germline gives CDR1 SQVTM, CDR2 ANQGSEA. V shed 6 bases and J 4 bases; nucleotides not matched to a gene: 11. CDR3 length: 15 residues. The CDR3 reads CSVYRPGLAADTQYF. CDR3 DNA: TGCAGCGTCTACCGACCGGGACTAGCAGCAGATACGCAGTATTTT.

This clone was observed a handful of times. Other DNA variants within this sample encode the same CDR3. The chain links TRBV27 to TRBJ2-7; TRBD2 is a possible D gene (6 bases). The germline V gene has CDR1 MNHEY and CDR2 SMNVEV (reference sequence). The CDR3 extends over 15 amino acids. Deletions cut 3 bases from V and 2 bases from J, with 14 bases between. The CDR3 bases are TGTGCCAGCAGTTTCCGGACTACCTCAACCTACGAGCAGTACTTC. This sequence encodes CASSFRTTSTYEQYF.